One sample yielded the 22 T cell receptor beta chains listed below, sequenced in a study of graft-versus-host responses after intestinal transplantation. TCRdb's copy holds only in-frame clones and misses some; the assay was immunoSEQ multiplex PCR. The sample carries about 93,000 clones, about 93% recorded once. No antigens are known for them. Specimen: unstimulated CD8+ T cells sorted from spleen or lymph node cells, collected before intestinal transplant. The receptors were sampled from a human donor who received an intestinal transplant.

The chain joins TRBV19 to TRBJ2-1; TRBD2 agrees at 9 bases. CDR3 size: 16 residues. V shed 5 bases and J 2 bases; nucleotides not matched to a gene: 7. Germline V gene sequence: CDR1 LNHDA, CDR2 SQIVND (reference sequence). The CDR3 DNA is TGTGCCAGTAGTCAAATTAGCGGGAGCGCCTACAATGAGCAGTTCTTC. This encodes CASSQISGSAYNEQFF.

The chain carries TRBV19 and TRBJ1-1; D call uncertain. CDR3 length: 15 amino acids. V was pared by 3 bases and J by 7 bases, with 18 bases between. Germline loops: CDR1 LNHDA, CDR2 SQIVND (reference sequence). This CDR3 is CASSIGGSLMNEAFF. DNA for the CDR3: TGTGCCAGTAGTATCGGCGGCAGTCTCATGAATGAAGCTTTCTTT.

The chain has TRBV4-2 and TRBJ2-1; TRBD1 is a possible D gene (5 bases). Per germline, CDR1 LGHNA and CDR2 YNFKEQ. The CDR3 extends over 13 amino acids. The V and J ends lost 3 bases and 6 bases respectively, with 9 bases between them. The CDR3 nucleotides read TGTGCCAGCAGCCAGCTGGGGCCCAATGAGCAGTTCTTC. Translated: CASSQLGPNEQFF.

In its sample, this clone was seen a few times. The chain combines TRBV5-4 with TRBJ1-3; D remains unclear. V was cut by 2 bases and J by 6 bases, with 12 bases left in between. The germline gives CDR1 SGHNT, CDR2 YYREEE (reference sequence). The CDR3 loop spans 14 amino acids. CDR3 sequence (DNA): TGTGCCAGCAGCTTCGGGTTGAGGGAAAACACCATATATTTT. Its protein is CASSFGLRENTIYF.

The rearrangement joins TRBV5-8 to TRBJ1-4; no definite D call. Germline CDR1 is SGHTS and CDR2 is YDEGEE. This CDR3 region has 16 residues. The ends were cut back, 0 bases at V and 4 bases at J, with 13 bases in the middle. The CDR3 region has the DNA TGTGCCAGCAGCTTGGGGGCTCGGATGGATAATGAAAAACTGTTTTTT. This codes for CASSLGARMDNEKLFF.

This chain connects TRBV6-5 to TRBJ2-2; D unresolved. This CDR3 has 15 residues. Germline V lookup: CDR1 MNHEY, CDR2 SVGAGI. V lost 2 bases to trimming and J lost 0 bases, with 7 bases between them. CDR3 loop: CASSYVLSNTGELFF. In nucleotides, the CDR3 is TGTGCCAGCAGTTACGTACTTTCGAACACCGGGGAGCTGTTTTTT.

The rearrangement joins TRBV11-2 to TRBJ1-2; tentative D call: TRBD1 (5 bases). V gave up 5 bases and J gave up 4 bases, with 11 bases separating them. CDR1 and CDR2 from the germline V gene are SGHAT and FQNNGV. CDR3 size: 13 residues. CDR3 nucleotides: TGTGCCAGCAGCCCAACGGGGGTCTATGGCTACACCTTC. The encoded protein is CASSPTGVYGYTF.

This rearrangement joins TRBV27 to TRBJ2-1; possibly TRBD2 for D (6 bases). CDR3 size: 14 residues. V shed 0 bases and J shed 5 bases, with 8 bases lying between them. Per germline, CDR1 MNHEY and CDR2 SMNVEV (reference sequence). CDR3 DNA: TGTGCCAGCAGTTTATCTTGGGGGGACAATGAGCAGTTCTTC. Its protein is CASSLSWGDNEQFF.

The chain recombines TRBV2 with TRBJ2-7; 13 nucleotides agree with TRBD2. CDR1 is SNHLY, CDR2 FYNNEI, per germline. V shed 4 bases, J shed 2 bases, and the junction held 17 bases outside the gene matches. The CDR3 covers 20 residues. In DNA, the CDR3 is TGTGCCAGCAGTGGGACTAGCGGGAGAGAGGTACTTGTTAGCCCCTACGAGCAGTACTTC. Its translation is CASSGTSGREVLVSPYEQYF.

The chain uses TRBV6-4 and TRBJ2-3; D ambiguous. Germline assignment: CDR1 MRHNA and CDR2 SNTAGT. The CDR3 extends over 14 amino acids. The ends were cut back, 4 bases at V and 2 bases at J, with 10 bases in the middle. CDR3: CASSAAGFTDTQYF. CDR3 nucleotide sequence: TGTGCCAGCAGTGCCGCCGGGTTCACAGATACGCAGTATTTT.

Note on this clone: Additional DNA sequences in this sample encode the identical CDR3. The chain couples TRBV27 to TRBJ1-1; weak D call: TRBD1 (6 bases). CDR3 size: 16 residues. From germline, CDR1 is MNHEY and CDR2 SMNVEV (reference sequence). V lost 3 bases and J 5 bases, leaving 19 bases between the germline ends. CDR3 amino acids: CASSFDTTGSRTEAFF. DNA for the CDR3: TGTGCCAGCAGTTTTGACACTACAGGGAGCCGGACTGAAGCTTTCTTT.

J is TRBJ2-1 and V is TRBV7-9; 7 bases fit TRBD2. There are 19 residues in the CDR3. CDR1 and CDR2 (germline): SEHNR, FQNEAQ (reference sequence). V lost 5 bases, J lost 2 bases, and 18 bases stayed unmatched. Here the CDR3 reads CASSPGTTRSGRAYNEQFF. DNA of the CDR3: TGTGCCAGCAGCCCCGGGACTACCCGGTCCGGACGGGCCTACAATGAGCAGTTCTTC.

The genes are TRBV7-9 and TRBJ1-1; TRBD1 is a possible D gene (5 bases). Germline-derived CDR1 and CDR2 are SEHNR and FQNEAQ (reference sequence). The ends were cut back, 5 bases at V and 4 bases at J, with 8 bases in the middle. The CDR3 length is 12 residues. The CDR3 nucleotides read TGTGCCAGCAGCGAAGGGGTCACTGAAGCTTTCTTT. Protein product: CASSEGVTEAFF.

CDR3: CASSITSGGAITDTQYF. In DNA, the CDR3 is TGTGCCAGTAGTATTACTAGCGGGGGGGCCATTACAGATACGCAGTATTTT. The chain recombines TRBV19 with TRBJ2-3; TRBD2 agrees at 13 bases. Germline-derived CDR1 and CDR2 are LNHDA and SQIVND (reference sequence). The CDR3 sequence is 17 residues long. The ends lost 3 bases at V and 3 bases at J; junction bases unmatched: 6. The full variable domain, rest sourced from reference TRBV19 and TRBJ2-3, is DGGITQSPKYLFRKEGQNVTLSCEQNLNHDAMYWYRQDPGQGLRLIYYSQIVNDFQKGDIAEGYSVSREKKESFPLTVTSAQKNPTAFYLCASSITSGGAITDTQYFGPGTRLTVL.

This chain links TRBV13 with TRBJ1-5, with 10 bases that match TRBD1. This CDR3 spans 16 amino acids. Germline CDR1 PRHDT, CDR2 FYEKMQ (reference sequence). J gave up 7 bases and V 1 base, and 7 bases lay outside the gene matches. CDR3 bases: TGTGCCAGCAGCTTAGCAGGGACAGGGGAAGAGCAGCCCCAGCATTTT. This gives the protein CASSLAGTGEEQPQHF. Full variable domain (outside the CDR3, taken from reference TRBV13 and TRBJ1-5): AAGVIQSPRHLIKEKRETATLKCYPIPRHDTVYWYQQGPGQDPQFLISFYEKMQSDKGSIPDRFSAQQFSDYHSELNMSSLELGDSALYFCASSLAGTGEEQPQHFGDGTRLSIL.

This chain uses TRBV19 with TRBJ1-1; D ambiguous. Germline V gene lookup returns CDR1 LNHDA and CDR2 SQIVND (reference sequence). The ends were cut back, 5 bases at V and 0 bases at J, with 4 bases in the middle. The CDR3 extends over 12 amino acids. In DNA, the CDR3 is TGTGCCAGTAGTGAGTTGAACACTGAAGCTTTCTTT. This encodes CASSELNTEAFF.

The V gene is TRBV27, the J gene TRBJ2-1, with 8 bases matching TRBD2. The CDR3 contains 15 residues. Germline trimming cut 2 bases from V and 8 bases from J; bases unmatched to any gene: 8. The V gene's germline CDR1 is MNHEY and CDR2 SMNVEV (reference sequence). The CDR3 reads CASSLATGRVHEQFF. In nucleotides, the CDR3 is TGTGCCAGCAGTTTAGCCACCGGGAGGGTCCATGAGCAGTTCTTC.

The chain has TRBV27 and TRBJ1-2, with 7 bases aligning to TRBD1. The CDR3 totals 14 residues. The ends lost 4 bases at V and 5 bases at J; junction bases unmatched: 7. Germline values: CDR1 MNHEY, CDR2 SMNVEV (reference sequence). The DNA for the CDR3 is TGTGCCAGCAGTTCCGCCCAGGGGGGATATGGCTACACCTTC. It is translated as CASSSAQGGYGYTF.

This clone has only one observation. The rearrangement uses TRBV19 and TRBJ1-6, with 7 nucleotides matching TRBD1. J gave up 8 bases and V 5 bases, and 6 bases lay outside the gene matches. Germline V lookup: CDR1 LNHDA, CDR2 SQIVND (reference sequence). The CDR3 sequence is 14 residues long. In DNA, the CDR3 is TGTGCCAGTAGTGAGGGGGCGAGGTATTCACCCCTCCACTTT. Translated: CASSEGARYSPLHF.

The rearrangement joins TRBV5-4 to TRBJ2-5; 9 bases align to TRBD1. The length of the CDR3 is 14 residues. The germline gives CDR1 SGHNT, CDR2 YYREEE (reference sequence). Trimming took 2 bases from V and 4 from J; bases not matched to a gene: 3. CDR3 bases: TGTGCCAGCAGCTTTCGGGGACAGGGAGAGACCCAGTACTTC. It yields the protein CASSFRGQGETQYF.

This chain joins TRBV19 and TRBJ2-1, with D maybe TRBD2 (7 bases). V lost 3 bases and J lost 6, with 15 bases in between. The CDR3 has 15 amino acids. CDR1 is LNHDA, CDR2 SQIVND, per germline (reference sequence). This CDR3 is CASSIMWGGSNEQFF. For the CDR3, the DNA is TGTGCCAGTAGTATCATGTGGGGGGGCAGCAATGAGCAGTTCTTC.

The chain's CDR3 is CASSQASGRVYEQYF. Here the CDR3 DNA reads TGCGCCAGCAGCCAAGCTAGCGGGAGGGTGTACGAGCAGTACTTC. The rearrangement joins TRBV4-1 to TRBJ2-7, with TRBD2 matching over 12 bases. Germline V gene data show CDR1 as MGHRA and CDR2 as YSYEKL. The CDR3 spans 15 residues. The trim removed 1 base at V and 4 bases at J, leaving 2 bases unmatched.